Shown below are 5 T cell receptor beta chains from a single sample sequenced in a study of blood T cell repertoires in COVID-19. Data came from immunoSEQ multiplex PCR; TCRdb stores just in-frame clones and leaves some out. The sample has 45,000 to 55,000 clones, approximately 86% seen once. Specimen: peripheral blood. The receptors stem from a man aged 70 or older with active COVID-19.

The chain joins TRBV10-3 to TRBJ1-6; maybe TRBD1 (5 bases). This CDR3 has 14 amino acids. The V end was cut by 7 bases, the J end by 5 bases, with 12 bases between. CDR1 and CDR2 (germline): ENHRY, SYGVKD. The CDR3 nucleotides read TGTGCCATCAACTTTGGGGGGGATAATTCACCCCTCCACTTT. Translating it yields CAINFGGDNSPLHF.

V is TRBV25-1 and J is TRBJ1-2; 7 bases align to TRBD1. This CDR3 has 12 residues. The germline V gene encodes CDR1 MGHDK and CDR2 SYGVNS. J was trimmed by 4 bases and V by 6 bases; bases with no gene match: 2. The CDR3 DNA is TGTGCCAGCAGGGACAGGACCTATGGCTACACCTTC. This codes for CASRDRTYGYTF.

The CDR3 DNA reads TGTGCCTGGAGAACAGGGGGCGCATACTCTGGGGCCAACGTCCTGACTTTC. Translating gives CAWRTGGAYSGANVLTF. J is TRBJ2-6 and V is TRBV30; 9 nucleotides agree with TRBD1. Germline trimming cut 3 bases from V and 0 bases from J; bases unmatched to any gene: 6. Germline V gene sequence: CDR1 GTSNPN, CDR2 SVGIG (reference sequence). The length of the CDR3 is 17 residues.

J is TRBJ2-3 and V is TRBV15, with 15 bases that match TRBD2. Germline assignment: CDR1 LNHNV and CDR2 YYDKDF (reference sequence). The CDR3 totals 18 residues. The J segment lost 1 base and the V segment lost 8 bases, leaving 10 bases of the junction unmatched. The CDR3 sequence: CATALGLAGGRGTDTQYF. The CDR3 nucleotides are TGTGCCACCGCCCTAGGACTAGCGGGGGGGCGTGGCACAGATACGCAGTATTTT. The full variable domain, rest sourced from reference TRBV15 and TRBJ2-3, is DAMVIQNPRYQVTQFGKPVTLSCSQTLNHNVMYWYQQKSSQAPKLLFHYYDKDFNNEADTPDNFQSRRPNTSFCFLDIRSPGLGDTAMYLCATALGLAGGRGTDTQYFGPGTRLTVL.

The chain has TRBV4-1 and TRBJ1-2; D ambiguous. This CDR3 is built from 13 residues. Trimming pared 0 bases from V and 4 bases from J, leaving 6 bases between. CDR1 MGHRA and CDR2 YSYEKL come from the germline V gene. CDR3 DNA: TGCGCCAGCAGCCAAGATGTCGGCTATGGCTACACCTTC. Protein sequence: CASSQDVGYGYTF.